The present T cell receptor (beta chain) was sequenced within a study of shared clonotypes between healthy human individuals. Findings of the study overall: Non-shared clonotypes displayed generation probabilities falling below those of clonotypes present in all four donors. Blood was the only sampled material, and tissue repertoires likely differ. Naive subsets generally had larger estimated richness than memory subsets.

Turning to this clone: Its antigen is unknown.

Germline CDR1 MNHEY, CDR2 SMNVEV (reference sequence). The CDR3 sequence is 16 residues long. Trimming removed 6 bases from V and 2 bases from J; junction bases left unmatched: 12. Donors were healthy HIV-negative adults without recently reported acute infections or vaccinations. Measured with immunoSEQ multiplex PCR; TCRdb has only the in-frame clones, and not every one. The table records more than 1,200,000 clones, approximately 98.5% of them present only once. Sequencing was done on a sample of naive CD4+ T cells sorted from blood. This sample's subset: CD45RA+ positively selected. This sequence originates from a man in his thirties or forties in good health. The chain couples TRBV27 to TRBJ2-5; 7 nucleotides match TRBD2. CDR3 DNA: TGTGCCAGCAGGGAGGGCACGGGACTAATTCAAGAGACCCAGTACTTC. It is translated as CASREGTGLIQETQYF.